This TCR beta chain was obtained from a study of control samples from healthy donors and cancer patients. The assay was immunoSEQ multiplex PCR, and TCRdb's table has in-frame clones only and misses some. The data contain around 120,000 clones, about 95% of them singletons. The CDR3 covers 13 residues. Germline values: CDR1 SGHDT, CDR2 YYEEEE. The V end lost 2 bases, the J end lost 3 bases, and 6 bases lay between the germline ends. The TCR was taken from a young man in good health. The chain recombines TRBV5-6 with TRBJ2-1, with D unclear. What was sequenced was blood. The CDR3 nucleotides read TGTGCCAGCAGCTTCGTCAGCTACAATGAGCAGTTCTTC. This sequence encodes CASSFVSYNEQFF.